The 22 T cell receptor beta chains presented below share a single source sample, sequenced in a study of identical twins. TCRdb re-called the 5' RACE reads through MiXCR, storing one row per CDR3 protein. This sample yields around 300,000 distinct CDR3 sequences, of which about 8% are seen a single time; approximately 2.1% belongs to the top ten. These records were also assigned to another study, of yellow fever vaccine responses in identical twins.

The sample comprised memory (CD45RO+) T cells sorted from blood. These receptors were obtained from a woman under 30 in good health.

Here the CDR3 DNA reads TGTGCCAGCAGCTCGGGACTAGCGGGCCTAAACACCGGGGAGCTGTTTTTT. Its protein product is CASSSGLAGLNTGELFF. This chain links TRBV7-7 with TRBJ2-2; the match to TRBD2 covers 12 bases. Trimming at V came to 4 bases and at J to 2 bases, leaving 5 bases not matched to a gene. Germline assignment: CDR1 SSHAT and CDR2 FNYEAQ (reference sequence). The CDR3 length is 17 residues. Complete variable domain (other parts from reference TRBV7-7 and TRBJ2-2): GAGVSQSPRYKVTKRGQDVTLRCDPISSHATLYWYQQALGQGPEFLTYFNYEAQPDKSGLPSDRFSAERPEGSISTLTIQRTEQRDSAMYRCASSSGLAGLNTGELFFGEGSRLTVL.

This clonotype came up a few times. CDR3 amino acids: CASSPGSRDTGELFF. CDR3 nucleotide sequence: TGTGCCAGCAGCCCCGGGAGCAGAGACACCGGGGAGCTGTTTTTT. The chain combines TRBV28 with TRBJ2-2; TRBD2 might be the D (6 bases). CDR3 size: 15 residues. Trimming left V 6 bases short and J 3 bases short, with 14 bases between. Germline V CDR1 and CDR2: MDHEN, SYDVKM.

The rearrangement joins TRBV28 to TRBJ2-7, with 10 bases identical to TRBD1. Germline V CDR1 and CDR2: MDHEN, SYDVKM. The CDR3 loop spans 13 amino acids. Trimming at V came to 6 bases and at J to 5 bases, leaving 4 bases not matched to a gene. The CDR3 is CASSGTGVHEQYF. The CDR3 nucleotides are TGTGCCAGCAGCGGGACAGGGGTCCACGAGCAGTACTTC.

This clonotype was counted many times. This chain connects TRBV9 to TRBJ2-7; no firm D call. V lost 2 bases to trimming and J lost 4 bases, with 13 bases between them. The CDR3 length is 14 residues. Germline V gene lookup returns CDR1 SGDLS and CDR2 YYNGEE. The CDR3 protein is CASSVGPTPYEQYV. In DNA form, the CDR3 reads TGTGCCAGCAGCGTTGGCCCTACCCCTTACGAGCAGTACGTC.

This clonotype was recorded many times. The chain recombines TRBV3-1 with TRBJ2-3; D ambiguous. Germline loops: CDR1 LGHDT, CDR2 YNNKEL (reference sequence). Trimming took off 5 bases at V and 0 bases at J, with 3 bases between the two ends. This CDR3 has 12 residues. The CDR3, as DNA: TGTGCCAGCAGCACTAGCACAGATACGCAGTATTTT. Translating it yields CASSTSTDTQYF.

This clonotype was detected many times. The chain carries TRBV3-1 and TRBJ2-7; the D gene is possibly TRBD2 (6 bases). The CDR3 loop spans 16 amino acids. The germline CDR1 and CDR2 sequences are LGHDT and YNNKEL (reference sequence). Trimming took 0 bases from V and 3 from J, leaving 15 bases between them. CDR3 DNA: TGTGCCAGCAGCCAAGAGGGGCGGGGAAAGAGCTACGAGCAGTACTTC. Translation: CASSQEGRGKSYEQYF.

The table lists this clonotype with many counts. The rearrangement uses TRBV6-2 or TRBV6-3 and TRBJ2-7; 12 bases line up with TRBD1. CDR1 and CDR2 (germline): MNHEY, SVGEGT. The CDR3 has 15 residues. The junction had 3 bases not matched to a gene; V was cut back by 0 bases and J by 6 bases. The CDR3 is CASSYSGQGAGEQYV. The CDR3 coding sequence is TGTGCCAGCAGTTACTCGGGACAGGGGGCGGGCGAGCAGTACGTC.

The chain's CDR3 is CSAKFVVSYNSPLHF. Here the CDR3 DNA reads TGCAGTGCTAAGTTTGTGGTGAGCTATAATTCACCCCTCCACTTT. The rearrangement links TRBV20-1 to TRBJ1-6; D call uncertain. Germline CDR1 is DFQATT and CDR2 is SNEGSKA (reference sequence). The ends were cut back, 4 bases at V and 3 bases at J, with 13 bases in the middle. CDR3 length equals 15 residues.

The V call is TRBV4-1, the J call TRBJ1-6; no reliable D call. Trimming took 8 bases from V and 7 from J, leaving 12 bases between them. The CDR3 loop spans 13 amino acids. CDR1 and CDR2 from the germline V gene are MGHRA and YSYEKL. This chain's CDR3 is CASSASYNSPLHF. The CDR3 coding sequence is TGCGCCAGCTCGGCGAGTTACAATTCACCCCTCCACTTT.

The V call is TRBV12-3 or TRBV12-4, the J call TRBJ1-2; no firm D call. The CDR3 has 13 amino acids. V was shortened by 4 bases and J by 6 bases, with 12 bases between the two germline ends. In nucleotides, the CDR3 is TGTGCCAGCAGTTACATAGGCACGGATGGCTACACCTTC. It encodes CASSYIGTDGYTF.

This clonotype has only a few counts. The chain recombines TRBV10-2 with TRBJ1-1, with a tentative D call TRBD1 (6 bases). From germline, CDR1 is WSHSY and CDR2 SAAADI. With 4 bases removed from V and 4 bases from J, the gap between germline ends came to 16 bases. The CDR3 covers 15 residues. DNA of the CDR3: TGCGCCAGCAGTGCGATCAGGGGTACGGGCACTGAAGCTTTCTTT. It yields the protein CASSAIRGTGTEAFF.

This clonotype was seen a handful of times. This sequence joins TRBV4-1 and TRBJ2-4; D uncertain. Germline CDR1 MGHRA, CDR2 YSYEKL. The CDR3 covers 16 residues. V was trimmed by 2 bases and J by 2 bases, leaving 13 bases between them. Written as DNA, the CDR3 is TGCGCCAGCAGCCAACTTCTACAGACACCCAAAAACATTCAGTACTTC. Translation: CASSQLLQTPKNIQYF.

This clonotype was seen repeatedly, ten times or more. The rearrangement joins TRBV10-3 to TRBJ2-3; 13 bases are a match to TRBD2. The CDR3 is made up of 14 amino acids. V shed 8 bases, J shed 1 base, and the junction held 0 bases outside the gene matches. Per the germline V gene, CDR1 is ENHRY and CDR2 is SYGVKD. The CDR3 protein is CAIGTSGGTDTQYF. CDR3 DNA sequence: TGTGCCATCGGGACTAGCGGGGGCACAGATACGCAGTATTTT.

The chain has TRBV5-5 and TRBJ1-1; TRBD1 aligns across 9 bases. V was clipped by 4 bases and J by 6 bases; unmatched bases: 7. Germline lookup yields CDR1 SGHKS and CDR2 YYEKEE (reference sequence). The CDR3 loop spans 14 amino acids. The chain's CDR3 is CASSHGTGSAEAFF. DNA of the CDR3: TGTGCCAGCAGCCATGGGACAGGGTCCGCTGAAGCTTTCTTT.

There are many counts of this clonotype. The V gene is TRBV11-2, the J gene TRBJ2-3; TRBD2 might be the D (6 bases). The CDR3 has 17 amino acids. Trimming cost V 0 bases and J 2 bases, with 15 bases left between them. Germline-derived CDR1 and CDR2 are SGHAT and FQNNGV. CDR3 sequence: CASSLDWVAAHTDTQYF. The CDR3 nucleotides are TGTGCCAGCAGCTTAGATTGGGTAGCGGCCCACACAGATACGCAGTATTTT.

This clonotype was observed many times. CDR3 in DNA: TGCAGTGCTAGAGGAGGGGGTAAGAATACGCAGTATTTT. Translation gives CSARGGGKNTQYF. The rearrangement links TRBV20-1 to TRBJ2-3; D perhaps matches TRBD1 (6 bases). Germline V gives CDR1 DFQATT, CDR2 SNEGSKA (reference sequence). The germline V and J ends were trimmed by 1 base and 7 bases, with 12 bases remaining between them. The CDR3 length is 13 residues.

Only a few counts were recorded for this clonotype. Here the CDR3 reads CASSQDGDSYNEQFF. The CDR3, as DNA: TGTGCCAGCAGCCAAGATGGGGACTCTTACAATGAGCAGTTCTTC. The genes are TRBV3-1 and TRBJ2-1, with D possibly matching TRBD2 (6 bases). CDR3 size: 15 residues. Germline V gene lookup returns CDR1 LGHDT and CDR2 YNNKEL (reference sequence). Trimming cost V 0 bases and J 4 bases, with 10 bases left between them.

This clonotype has a count of ten or more. This chain joins TRBV3-1 and TRBJ2-1; D not resolved. CDR1 and CDR2 (germline): LGHDT, YNNKEL (reference sequence). The CDR3 contains 15 residues. Trimming cost V 3 bases and J 2 bases, with 11 bases left between them. The CDR3 DNA sequence: TGTGCCAGCAGCCAGTCGGTGGGCCCCTACAATGAGCAGTTCTTC. Protein product: CASSQSVGPYNEQFF.

This clonotype has more than one count but fewer than ten. This chain links TRBV28 with TRBJ2-3, with 9 bases aligning to TRBD2. Germline lookup yields CDR1 MDHEN and CDR2 SYDVKM. The CDR3 sequence is 15 residues long. Germline trimming cut 5 bases from V and 4 bases from J; bases unmatched to any gene: 7. CDR3 sequence reads: CASSEAGGRADTQYF. The CDR3 DNA reads TGTGCCAGCAGTGAGGCGGGAGGGCGGGCAGATACGCAGTATTTT.

This clonotype appeared a few times. The V call is TRBV6-4, the J call TRBJ2-2; D possibly corresponds to TRBD1 (6 bases). CDR3 length: 14 residues. Germline V gives CDR1 MRHNA, CDR2 SNTAGT. V shed 0 bases and J shed 6 bases, with 8 bases lying between them. The CDR3 is CASSDSAGAGELFF. The CDR3 region has the DNA TGTGCCAGCAGTGACTCGGCAGGGGCCGGGGAGCTGTTTTTT.

This clonotype was counted only a few times. The chain couples TRBV24-1 to TRBJ2-5; TRBD1 aligns across 8 bases. Per germline, CDR1 KGHDR and CDR2 SFDVKD. The CDR3 contains 15 residues. V was pared by 4 bases and J by 2 bases, with 5 bases of the junction left unmatched. The CDR3 nucleotides read TGTGCCACCAGTGAACCGGGACAGGTTCAAGAGACCCAGTACTTC. The encoded protein is CATSEPGQVQETQYF.

The chain recombines TRBV12-5 with TRBJ1-2; D is ambiguous. Trimming removed 3 bases from V and 4 bases from J, with 6 bases in between. The CDR3 consists of 12 residues. In germline, CDR1 is LGHNT, CDR2 FRNRAP. In DNA, the CDR3 is TGTGCTAGTGGTTTAGCGGTCTATGGCTACACCTTC. Amino acids: CASGLAVYGYTF.